This T cell receptor beta chain was retrieved from a study of T-cell memory formation after mild COVID-19. Whole-study findings and limits: Contracting clones localized mainly to CM and EM when CD4+ and mainly to EMRA when CD8+.

This clonotype appeared a few times. As yet, its antigen is unknown. One entry per CDR3 protein results from TCRdb running MiXCR on the 5' RACE reads. The table shows 550,000 to 700,000 distinct CDR3 sequences, with about 18% occurring only once. Material: PBMCs or a T cell subset sorted from them (not recorded which). This clonotype was sampled from an adult woman who had mild COVID-19 (a few samples of this study predate the infection). Cell type and time point are not known.

CDR3 in DNA: TGCGCCAGCAGCGGCTCAAACAGGGGGCGCAACGAGCAGTACTTC. This translates into CASSGSNRGRNEQYF. The V and J genes are TRBV5-1 and TRBJ2-7; 9 bases match TRBD1. The trim removed 4 bases at V and 5 bases at J, leaving 10 bases unmatched. The CDR3 totals 15 residues. Germline V CDR1 and CDR2: SGHRS, YFSETQ.